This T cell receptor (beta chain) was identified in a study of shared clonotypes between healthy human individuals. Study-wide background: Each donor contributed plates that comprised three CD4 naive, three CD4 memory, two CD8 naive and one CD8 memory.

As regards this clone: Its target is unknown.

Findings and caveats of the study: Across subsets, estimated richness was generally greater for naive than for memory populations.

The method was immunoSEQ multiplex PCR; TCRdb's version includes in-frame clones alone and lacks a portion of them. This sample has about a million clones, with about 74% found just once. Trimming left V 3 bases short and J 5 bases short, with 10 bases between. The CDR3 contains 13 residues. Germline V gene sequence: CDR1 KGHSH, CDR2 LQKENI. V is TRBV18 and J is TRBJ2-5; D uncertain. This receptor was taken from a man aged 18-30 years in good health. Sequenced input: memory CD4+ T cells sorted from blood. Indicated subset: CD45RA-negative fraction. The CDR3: CASSPLTKETQYF. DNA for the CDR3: TGTGCCAGCTCACCGTTAACCAAGGAGACCCAGTACTTC.